This T cell receptor (beta chain) was obtained from a study of graft-versus-host responses after intestinal transplantation (dated by TCRdb to the early 2020s). Turning to the overall study: Recipients received multivisceral, liver-intestinal, or isolated intestinal transplants. Graft-versus-host and host-versus-graft alloreactive T cell clones were tracked in the graft, circulation and bone marrow after intestinal transplantation using bulk TCR-beta CDR3 sequencing. Alloreactive clones were identified by sequencing pre-transplant mixed lymphocyte reaction products and comparing these products with unstimulated pre-transplant donor and recipient T cells. All recipients received anti-thymocyte globulin induction followed by maintenance tacrolimus and steroids for three to four years. A peak of at least 4% donor T cells among recipient peripheral blood mononuclear cells was the definition used for donor T cell macrochimerism. Of the roughly 26 intestinal transplant recipients enrolled in the cohort, one of whom was a retransplant, a few patients without pretransplant specimens were excluded. Samples from a few later patients were sequenced in-house on an Illumina MiSeq with MiXCR processing rather than by the commercial service. Overall results and qualifications from the work: The conclusions were limited by the relatively low number and heterogeneity of the intestinal transplant patients. GvH clones were found in recipient bone marrow, and some of the GvH clones appeared earlier in ileal mucosa or blood, which is consistent with an intestinal mucosal origin. In patients with donor T cell macrochimerism, the allografts had high GvH to HvG T cell clonal ratios. Early after transplant, peak levels of circulating GvH clones were associated with declines in HvG clones.

CDR1 and CDR2 are drawn from the germline V gene (reference sequence): MNHNY, SVGAGI. The CDR3 covers 14 residues, taking in both the cysteine and the phenylalanine. Only CDR3 DNA remains: 42 bases, in frame from the first base. The junction shows trimming of 0 bases on V and 5 bases on J, plus 11 bases between the germline ends. The library was generated by the immunoSEQ multiplex PCR assay. In most patients, genomic DNA was isolated using the Qiagen DNeasy Blood and Tissue Kit and sent frozen to Adaptive Biotechnologies for TCR sequencing. High-throughput TCR-beta CDR3 sequencing of genomic DNA from most patients was performed by Adaptive Biotechnologies. The paper's processing steps were these. Adaptive's ImmunoSEQ software supplied the TCR sequencing data for 15 to 20 patients, while MiXCR and VDJtools were used to process a few other patients. CD4 versus CD8 sorting errors were corrected by removing sequences found in both subsets at a frequency ratio below 5:1. CDR3 nucleotide sequences shared between donor and recipient were removed because their origin could not be assigned. At least 2-fold expansion over unstimulated cells and a minimum CFSE-low frequency of 0.002% (template counts) or 0.001% (read counts) were required for clones to be classified as alloreactive. A clone was considered mappable if detected in the sequenced pre-transplant spleen, lymph node, or MLR CFSE-low populations of the donor or recipient. The cumulative frequency of alloreactive clones was calculated as a percentage of all sequences, weighted by copy number. Not all clones reach the TCRdb copy of this immuneACCESS table, which keeps in-frame sequences only. Checked studies attribute under half of the gap to unresolved V genes and leave the rest unexplained. V, J and clone size derive from that table, while D and trimming were established from the DNA sequence. In this sample the table shows 140,000 or so clones, roughly 91% of which occur a single time. Around 0.19% of the sample lies in the top ten.

About this clone itself: This receptor's antigen is unknown. No qualities accompany the bases; no much larger clone lies one base away.

The intended sense of this specimen's time point label: cells obtained before transplantation from donor or recipient. CD3+CD4+ and CD3+CD8+ populations were FACS-sorted from unstimulated pre-transplant donor and recipient cells taken from spleen or lymph nodes. Recombination joined TRBV6-6 with TRBJ2-7; the D gene assignment is perhaps TRBD1 or TRBD2, with each matching 6 bases. This TCR came from a human donor who received an intestinal transplant. The sequencing used unstimulated CD4+ T cells sorted from spleen or lymph node cells, collected before intestinal transplant. DNA sequence: TGTGCCAGCAGTTACTCGGGGGGCTTAAACGAGCAGTACTTC. This sequence encodes CASSYSGGLNEQYF.